This TCR beta chain was identified during a study of blood T cells in healthy people across ages (dated by TCRdb to the mid-2010s). About the full investigation: In model experiments, template switching captured roughly one uniquely barcoded TCR beta cDNA molecule for every two T cells. Using deep sequencing normalized with unique cDNA molecular identifiers, the study measured how TCR beta repertoire diversity changes with age. The study analyzed two additional independent replicas of 1 million unique cDNA reads from the same blood draw for two donors, one aged 18 to 30 and one aged 80 or older. Four age groups were formed from the donors: young (average around 15 years), middle-aged (around 39), aged (roughly 56) and long-lived (around 80).

Taken from cysteine to phenylalanine, the CDR3 has 14 residues. CDR3 DNA only is kept here, 42 bases in frame from base 1. V is cut by 8 bases and J by 0 bases, and the space between the germline ends is 14 bases. CDR1 and CDR2 are drawn from the germline V gene: MDHEN, SYDVKM. On the study overall, not on this receptor specifically: Estimates of total diversity from one million sequenced T cells were regarded as lower bounds and underestimates. Conclusive comparison of naive and antigen-experienced compartments was prevented by the profiling of bulk unsorted PBMCs. A strong correlation was found between observed TCR beta diversity and the percentage of naive T cells measured by flow cytometry. The long-lived group showed more naive CD4+ T cells, fewer expanded clones and increased TCR diversity than the aged group, suggesting age selection. Donor CMV infection status was unknown, potentially confounding age-related changes in expanded clonotypes. Observed TCR beta diversity per million T cells fell roughly linearly with age, and a significant reduction was already apparent by age roughly 40.

The library was built by means of 5' RACE. The sample was run on an Illumina HiSeq 2500. The second PCR ran for about 6 to 12 cycles and used a J-beta primer mix along with a sample-barcoded 5' primer. A template-switch 5' adaptor carrying 12 random nucleotides introduced a unique molecular identifier onto each TCR beta cDNA molecule. Each sample yielded at least 3 million CDR3-containing paired-end reads. First-strand cDNA synthesis was performed from all RNA using the Mint cDNA synthesis kit, with priming by a TRBC-specific oligonucleotide. All cDNA was treated with uracil-DNA glycosylase and then went through a first 18-cycle PCR with the universal primers M1SS and BC2_uni_R. The study's own analysis went as follows. Each sample was normalized by randomly selecting 1 million high-quality reads, each carrying a distinct molecular identifier. Reads sharing molecular identifiers were discarded rather than binned into consensus sequences. MiTCR, run with a Q25 quality threshold and the strictest error-elimination algorithm, handled CDR3 identification, clonotype clustering and error correction. A nonparametric unseen species model using Euler transformation provided a lower-bound estimate of total TCR beta diversity. The public reads were run again by TCRdb, first through fastp at Q25 and then through MiXCR, and only productive beta chains were kept. Here each entry gathers all rows of one CDR3 protein and keeps the most common genes and DNA. The V and J calls and clone size come from TCRdb's table, not from the authors' own analysis. The sample table contains a few hundred thousand distinct CDR3 sequences; only one count was recorded for about 28% of them. In total, the top ten clones hold approximately 3.6% of the sample.

The roughly 37 donors, aged about 6 to 95 years, were systemically healthy Caucasian individuals from Russia. Each donor gave ten milliliters of peripheral blood, collected into EDTA-treated Vacutainer tubes. Ficoll-Paque density-gradient centrifugation was used to isolate PBMCs, with at least 6.5 million per sample. Trizol reagent was used to extract total RNA from the PBMCs, yielding at least 6 micrograms per sample. For every donor, flow cytometry on a PBMC aliquot measured the percentage of naive CD45RAhigh/CD27high T cells. As to this clonotype: The clone's antigen remains unknown. No base qualities exist here, and no much larger clone lies one base off it.

This same sample was also part of a study on T cells of mothers and their children. The second study's authors report: Nine systemically healthy Caucasian individuals served as donors, namely three mothers together with their six children. cDNA synthesis consumed the entire amount of extracted RNA, loaded at around 1.5 ug RNA in each 15 ul reaction. In the second PCR, sample barcodes and 2-4 random nucleotides were introduced via the M1S primer. More than 9 million TCR beta CDR3 reads were obtained from each mother, and approximately 3 million reads were obtained from each child. Thymic selection similarly shapes TCR recombination output in related and unrelated pairs, with minor effect from inherited differences. Normalized repertoire overlap in related mother-child pairs was always slightly higher than in unrelated mother-child pairs, but the difference was never significant. No persistent microchimeric T cell clones were detected, at a sensitivity of approximately 110 clones per million clonotypes. Deep NGS was used in the study to compare the TCR beta repertoires of mothers and children and to look for features that separate related mother-child pairs from unrelated individuals. On average, the children were approximately 11 +/- 4 years old, while the mothers were approximately 41 +/- 4 years old. After adapters were ligated using NEBNext reagents, the libraries underwent 100+100 nt paired-end sequencing on an Illumina HiSeq 2000. To prevent cross-contamination, the mother and child libraries were prepared a month apart and were sequenced in separate runs. Between roughly 500,000 and 2,300,000 distinct TCR beta clonotypes were identified per donor. Naive TCR beta clonotypes were estimated from low-frequency clonotypes matched to each donor's FACS-determined naive share, without sorting.

The specimen was blood. This TCR was recovered from a boy aged 2 to 9 in good health. The chain couples TRBV28 to TRBJ2-7; the D gene could be either TRBD1 or TRBD2, each agreeing at 6 bases. The DNA is TGTGCCAGCCACGGGGGCCAAAGCTCCTACGAGCAGTACTTC. Protein translation: CASHGGQSSYEQYF.